This T cell receptor beta chain was captured by sequencing in a study of radiation and T cells in renal cell carcinoma. Study-wide points: Without pretreatment biopsies, baseline tumor clonotype presence was undetermined. In blood, top tumor clones expanded by 2 weeks, shrinking by 4.

This clone was observed a handful of times. Its target is not known. This CDR3 is also generated by other DNA sequences in the sample. Stated time point: baseline pretreatment blood. Treatment here: 15 Gy SBRT to primary tumor, nephrectomy 4 weeks later. After SBRT, blood was collected at 2 and 4 weeks, plus baseline. Clear cell pathology was present in this patient's renal cell carcinoma. Clones were read by immunoSEQ multiplex PCR, and TCRdb kept only the in-frame ones, dropping some. The sample gives 100,000 to 150,000 clones, roughly four fifths of which show up once; approximately 3% is in the top ten. Source: blood, taken from a patient whose treatment included radiotherapy and nephrectomy. The clonotype was recovered from an older woman with renal cell carcinoma.

The chain's CDR3 is CASSLEVYEQYF. The CDR3 DNA sequence: TGTGCCAGCAGTTTAGAGGTTTACGAGCAGTACTTC. The V call is TRBV28, the J call TRBJ2-7; D ambiguous. Trimming removed 2 bases at V and 4 bases at J, with 6 bases between. From germline, CDR1 is MDHEN and CDR2 SYDVKM. The CDR3 consists of 12 residues.